This TCR beta chain derives from a study of OX40 agonist ivuxolimab in advanced cancers. Looking at the study overall: Each patient was given ivuxolimab into a vein every 2 weeks, at 0.01 to 10 mg/kg. Three dose-escalation patients had partial responses: one with hepatocellular carcinoma and two with cutaneous melanoma.

Study-wide findings and caveats: The work left the antigen specificity of expanded peripheral T cells undetermined.

As regards this clone: What it binds is not known.

The protocol was immunoSEQ multiplex PCR, while the TCRdb copy is restricted to in-frame clones and leaves out a portion. This table holds tens of thousands of clones, 85% to 95% found once. No patient had autoimmune disease or received systemic immunosuppression. V lost 5 bases and J lost 8; bases outside the gene matches: 6. The CDR3 has 14 residues. Germline V gene sequence: CDR1 SEHNR, CDR2 FQNEAQ (reference sequence). This TCR was sampled from an adult with an advanced solid tumor such as melanoma, head and neck, liver or kidney cancer. Material: CD4+ or CD8+ T cells sorted from blood, obtained in a trial of the OX40 agonist ivuxolimab. V gene TRBV7-9 combines with J gene TRBJ1-4, with 9 bases matching TRBD1. The CDR3, as DNA: TGTGCCAGCAGCGACCGGGACAGGGAAGAAAAACTGTTTTTT. It specifies CASSDRDREEKLFF.